This T cell receptor beta chain was captured by sequencing in a study of OX40 agonist ivuxolimab in advanced cancers. Across the whole study: Ivuxolimab, an agonistic anti-OX40 (CD134) antibody, was given to patients. Three patients got partial responses; one had hepatocellular carcinoma and two had cutaneous melanoma.

Study outcomes and limitations: Low clonal expansion, among the lowest seen, marked partial responders at 0.1-3.0 mg/kg. Averaged across samples, CD8+ T cells carried more expanded clones than CD4+ did.

With respect to this clone: What it binds is not known.

V was cut by 5 bases and J by 2 bases, with 6 bases left in between. Germline CDR1 PRHDT, CDR2 FYEKMQ (reference sequence). The CDR3 sequence is 12 residues long. Libraries were prepared by immunoSEQ multiplex PCR; TCRdb keeps only in-frame clonotypes and omits some of them. Of approximately 22,000 clones listed, roughly 80% were seen once; the top ten hold about 35%. Sequenced material: CD4+ or CD8+ T cells sorted from blood, taken in a trial of the OX40 agonist ivuxolimab. The receptor comes from an adult with an advanced solid tumor such as melanoma, head and neck, liver or kidney cancer. This chain connects TRBV13 to TRBJ2-5, with D unresolved. This chain's CDR3 is CASSHYQETQYF. In DNA form, the CDR3 reads TGTGCCAGCAGCCATTATCAAGAGACCCAGTACTTC.